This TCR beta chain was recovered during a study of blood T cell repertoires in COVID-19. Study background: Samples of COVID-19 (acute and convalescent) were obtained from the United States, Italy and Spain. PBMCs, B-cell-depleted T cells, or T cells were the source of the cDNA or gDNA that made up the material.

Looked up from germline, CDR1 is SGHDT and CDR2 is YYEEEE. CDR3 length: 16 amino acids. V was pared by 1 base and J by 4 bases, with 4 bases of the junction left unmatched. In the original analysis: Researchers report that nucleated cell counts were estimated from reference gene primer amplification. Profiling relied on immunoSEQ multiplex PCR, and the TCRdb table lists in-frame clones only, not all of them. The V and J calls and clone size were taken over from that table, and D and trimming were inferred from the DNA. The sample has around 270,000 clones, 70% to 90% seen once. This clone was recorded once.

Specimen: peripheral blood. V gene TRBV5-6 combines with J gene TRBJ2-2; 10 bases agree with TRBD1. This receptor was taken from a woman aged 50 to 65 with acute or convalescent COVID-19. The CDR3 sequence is CASSLTGTGVTGELFF. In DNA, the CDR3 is TGTGCCAGCAGCTTGACCGGGACAGGGGTCACCGGGGAGCTGTTTTTT. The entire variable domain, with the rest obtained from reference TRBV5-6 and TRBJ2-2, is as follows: DAGVTQSPTHLIKTRGQQVTLRCSPKSGHDTVSWYQQALGQGPQFIFQYYEEEERQRGNFPDRFSGHQFPNYSSELNVNALLLGDSALYLCASSLTGTGVTGELFFGEGSRLTVL.